This T cell receptor (beta chain) was recorded in a study of T cell changes during pregnancy in multiple sclerosis. Profiled with immunoSEQ multiplex PCR; TCRdb holds only in-frame clones, not every one. Among 40,000 to 60,000 clones, around 92% were seen once, and the ten largest hold roughly 0.71%. The germline V gene encodes CDR1 SNHLY and CDR2 FYNNEI. This CDR3 is 13 amino acids long. Deletions cut 11 bases from V and 6 bases from J, with 17 bases between. The TCR was taken from a female donor with multiple sclerosis, enrolled in a pregnancy study. The chain links TRBV2 to TRBJ2-4; D is perhaps TRBD2 (5 bases). Sequencing used CD4+ T cells from peripheral blood mononuclear cells, obtained in the third trimester of pregnancy. For the CDR3, the DNA is TGTGCCTGTACACGGGGTTTGAGAAACATTCAGTACTTC. Its protein product is CACTRGLRNIQYF.